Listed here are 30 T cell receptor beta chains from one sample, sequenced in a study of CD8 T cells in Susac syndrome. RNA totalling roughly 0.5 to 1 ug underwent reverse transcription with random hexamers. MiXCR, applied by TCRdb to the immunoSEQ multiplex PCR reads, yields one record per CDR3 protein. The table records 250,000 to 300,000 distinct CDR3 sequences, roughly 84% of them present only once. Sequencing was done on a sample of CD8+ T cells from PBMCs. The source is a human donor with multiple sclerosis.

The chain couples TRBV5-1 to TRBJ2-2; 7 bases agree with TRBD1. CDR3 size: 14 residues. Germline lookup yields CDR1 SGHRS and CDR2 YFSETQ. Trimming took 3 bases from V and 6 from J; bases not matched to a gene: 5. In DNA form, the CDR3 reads TGCGCCAGCAGCTACGGGGACAGACCCGGGGAGCTGTTTTTT. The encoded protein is CASSYGDRPGELFF.

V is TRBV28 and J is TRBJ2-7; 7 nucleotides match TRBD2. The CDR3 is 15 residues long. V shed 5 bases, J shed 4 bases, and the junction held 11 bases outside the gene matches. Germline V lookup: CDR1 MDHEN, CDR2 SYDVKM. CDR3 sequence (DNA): TGTGCCAGCAGTCGTAAGCGGGATCTAGGGTACGAGCAGTACTTC. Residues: CASSRKRDLGYEQYF. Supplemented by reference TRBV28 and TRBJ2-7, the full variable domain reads DVKVTQSSRYLVKRTGEKVFLECVQDMDHENMFWYRQDPGLGLRLIYFSYDVKMKEKGDIPEGYSVSREKKERFSLILESASTNQTSMYLCASSRKRDLGYEQYFGPGTRLTVT.

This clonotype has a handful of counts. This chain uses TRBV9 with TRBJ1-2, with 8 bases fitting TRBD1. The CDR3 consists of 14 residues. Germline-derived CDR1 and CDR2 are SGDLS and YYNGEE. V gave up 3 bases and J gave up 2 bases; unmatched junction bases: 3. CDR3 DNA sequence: TGTGCCAGCAGCGGGCAGGGGGCGAACTATGGCTACACCTTC. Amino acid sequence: CASSGQGANYGYTF. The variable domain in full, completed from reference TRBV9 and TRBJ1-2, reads DSGVTQTPKHLITATGQRVTLRCSPRSGDLSVYWYQQSLDQGLQFLIQYYNGEERAKGNILERFSAQQFPDLHSELNLSSLELGDSALYFCASSGQGANYGYTFGSGTRLTVV.

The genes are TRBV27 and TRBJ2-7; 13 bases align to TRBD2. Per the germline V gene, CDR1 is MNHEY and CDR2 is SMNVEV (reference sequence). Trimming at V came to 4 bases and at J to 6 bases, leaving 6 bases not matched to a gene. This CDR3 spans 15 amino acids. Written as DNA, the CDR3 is TGTGCCAGCAGTTCCTCAGGACTAGCGGGAGCCGAGCAGTACTTC. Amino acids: CASSSSGLAGAEQYF.

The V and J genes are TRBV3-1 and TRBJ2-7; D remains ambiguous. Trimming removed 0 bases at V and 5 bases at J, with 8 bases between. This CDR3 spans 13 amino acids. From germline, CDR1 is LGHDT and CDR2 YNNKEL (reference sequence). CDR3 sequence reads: CASSQDLIDEQYF. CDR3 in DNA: TGTGCCAGCAGCCAAGATCTCATAGACGAGCAGTACTTC.

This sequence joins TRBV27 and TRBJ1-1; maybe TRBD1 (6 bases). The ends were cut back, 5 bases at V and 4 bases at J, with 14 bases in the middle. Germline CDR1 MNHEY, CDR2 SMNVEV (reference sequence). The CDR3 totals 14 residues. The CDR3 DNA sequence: TGTGCCAGCAGTGTACTACAGGGTATCACTGAAGCTTTCTTT. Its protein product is CASSVLQGITEAFF.

CDR3 bases: TGTGCCAGCACCCCGTCGGGGGGCCCGGGTACCGGGGAGCTGTTTTTT. This gives the protein CASTPSGGPGTGELFF. The chain joins TRBV12-3 or TRBV12-4 to TRBJ2-2; D perhaps matches TRBD2 (7 bases). CDR3 length: 16 residues. The V end was cut by 7 bases, the J end by 5 bases, with 20 bases between.

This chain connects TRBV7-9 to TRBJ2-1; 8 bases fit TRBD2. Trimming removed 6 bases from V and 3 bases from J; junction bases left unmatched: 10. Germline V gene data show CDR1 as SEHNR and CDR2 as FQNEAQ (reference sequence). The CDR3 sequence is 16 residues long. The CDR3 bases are TGTGCCAGCAGAAAGGGGGTAGCGGGGTTCTACAATGAGCAGTTCTTC. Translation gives CASRKGVAGFYNEQFF.

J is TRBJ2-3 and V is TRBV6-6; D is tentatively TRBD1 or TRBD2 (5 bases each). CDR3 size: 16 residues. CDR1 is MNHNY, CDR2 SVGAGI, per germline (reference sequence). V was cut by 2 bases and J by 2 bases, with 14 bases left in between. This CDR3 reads CASSYGGTAPTDTQYF. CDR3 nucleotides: TGTGCCAGCAGTTACGGTGGGACCGCTCCCACAGATACGCAGTATTTT.

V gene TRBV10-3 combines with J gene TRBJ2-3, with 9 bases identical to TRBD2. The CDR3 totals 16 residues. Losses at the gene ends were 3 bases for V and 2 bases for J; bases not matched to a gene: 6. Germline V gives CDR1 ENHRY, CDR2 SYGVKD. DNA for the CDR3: TGTGCCATCAGTGATCTAGCGGGGAGTACCACAGATACGCAGTATTTT. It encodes CAISDLAGSTTDTQYF.

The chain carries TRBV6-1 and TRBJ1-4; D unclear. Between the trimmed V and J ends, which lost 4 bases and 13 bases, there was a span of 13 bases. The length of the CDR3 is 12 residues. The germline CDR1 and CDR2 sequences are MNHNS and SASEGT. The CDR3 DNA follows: TGTGCCAGCAGTGTCCAAGAGAGGGCACTGTTTTTT. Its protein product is CASSVQERALFF.

Written as DNA, the CDR3 is TGTGCCAGCAGTTTATGGGGGTCCTACGAGCAGTACTTC. It translates to CASSLWGSYEQYF. The chain employs TRBV27 and TRBJ2-7; TRBD1 or TRBD2 may be the D gene (5 bases each). The V end lost 1 base, the J end lost 1 base, and 5 bases lay between the germline ends. Germline assignment: CDR1 MNHEY and CDR2 SMNVEV (reference sequence). The CDR3 runs to 13 residues.

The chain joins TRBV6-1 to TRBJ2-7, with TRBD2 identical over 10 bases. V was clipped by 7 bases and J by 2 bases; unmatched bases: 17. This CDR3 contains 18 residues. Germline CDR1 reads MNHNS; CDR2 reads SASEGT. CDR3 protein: CASTPGLAGVGLTYEQYF. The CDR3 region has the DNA TGTGCCAGCACCCCTGGGCTAGCGGGAGTAGGGCTTACCTACGAGCAGTACTTC.

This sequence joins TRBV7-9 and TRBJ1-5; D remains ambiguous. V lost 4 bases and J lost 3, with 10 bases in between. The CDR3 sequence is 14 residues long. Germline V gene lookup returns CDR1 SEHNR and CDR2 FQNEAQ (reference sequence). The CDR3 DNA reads TGTGCCAGCAGCTCGACGGACTACAATCAGCCCCAGCATTTT. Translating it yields CASSSTDYNQPQHF.

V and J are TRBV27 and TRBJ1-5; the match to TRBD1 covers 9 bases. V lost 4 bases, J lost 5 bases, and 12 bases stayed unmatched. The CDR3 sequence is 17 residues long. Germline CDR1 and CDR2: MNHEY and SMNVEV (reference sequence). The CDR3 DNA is TGTGCCAGCAGTTCCCTTTTTACGGGACAGGGTGATCAGCCCCAGCATTTT. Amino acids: CASSSLFTGQGDQPQHF.

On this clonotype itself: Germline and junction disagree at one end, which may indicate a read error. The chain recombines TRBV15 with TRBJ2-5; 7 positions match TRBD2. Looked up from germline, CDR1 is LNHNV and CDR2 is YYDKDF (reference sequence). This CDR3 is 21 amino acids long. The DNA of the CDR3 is TGTGCCACGAGCAGAGAGGCCAGTACTAGCGAAGAGGCCTACTACCAAGAGACCCAGTACTTC. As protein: CATSREASTSEEAYYQETQYF.

The CDR3 DNA sequence: TGCAGTGCTCTTAGATCTTCAACTAATGAAAAACTGTTTTTT. It specifies CSALRSSTNEKLFF. The chain combines TRBV20-1 with TRBJ1-4, with D unresolved. Between the trimmed V and J ends, which lost 5 bases and 0 bases, there was a span of 10 bases. This CDR3 is built from 14 residues. The germline gives CDR1 DFQATT, CDR2 SNEGSKA (reference sequence).

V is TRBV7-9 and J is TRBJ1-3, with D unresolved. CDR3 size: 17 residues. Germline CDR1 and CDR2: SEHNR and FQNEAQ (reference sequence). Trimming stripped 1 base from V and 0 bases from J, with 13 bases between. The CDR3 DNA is TGTGCCAGCAGCTTAGTTTCAGGTCCCAACTCTGGAAACACCATATATTTT. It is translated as CASSLVSGPNSGNTIYF.

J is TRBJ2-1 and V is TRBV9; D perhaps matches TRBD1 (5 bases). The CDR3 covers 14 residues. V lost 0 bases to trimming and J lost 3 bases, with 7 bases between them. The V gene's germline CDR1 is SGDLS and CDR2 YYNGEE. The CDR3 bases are TGTGCCAGCAGCGTAGCTACAGGCTACAATGAGCAGTTCTTC. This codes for CASSVATGYNEQFF.

In DNA, the CDR3 is TGTGCCAGCAGTTTATATCCGGGGTCAAACACTGAAGCTTTCTTT. It is translated as CASSLYPGSNTEAFF. The rearrangement links TRBV27 to TRBJ1-1; no firm D call. The CDR3 contains 15 residues. Germline assignment: CDR1 MNHEY and CDR2 SMNVEV (reference sequence). V lost 1 base to trimming and J lost 2 bases, with 11 bases between them.

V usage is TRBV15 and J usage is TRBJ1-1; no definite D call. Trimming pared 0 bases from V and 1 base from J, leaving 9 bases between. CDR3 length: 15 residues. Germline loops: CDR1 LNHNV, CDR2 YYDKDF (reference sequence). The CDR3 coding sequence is TGTGCCACCAGCAGAGATCGATCTGCGAACACTGAAGCTTTCTTT. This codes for CATSRDRSANTEAFF.

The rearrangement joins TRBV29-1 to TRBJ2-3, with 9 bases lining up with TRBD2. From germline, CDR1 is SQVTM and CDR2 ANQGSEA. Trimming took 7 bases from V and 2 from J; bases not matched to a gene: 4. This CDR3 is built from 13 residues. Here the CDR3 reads CSGRLADTDTQYF. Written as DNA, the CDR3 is TGCAGCGGACGACTAGCGGACACAGATACGCAGTATTTT.

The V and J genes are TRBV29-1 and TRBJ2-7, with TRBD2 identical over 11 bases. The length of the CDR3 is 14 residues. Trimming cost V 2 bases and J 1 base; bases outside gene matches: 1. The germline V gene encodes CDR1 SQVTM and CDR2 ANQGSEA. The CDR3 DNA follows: TGCAGCGTTGAAACTAGCGGGAGTTCCTACGAGCAGTACTTC. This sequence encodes CSVETSGSSYEQYF.

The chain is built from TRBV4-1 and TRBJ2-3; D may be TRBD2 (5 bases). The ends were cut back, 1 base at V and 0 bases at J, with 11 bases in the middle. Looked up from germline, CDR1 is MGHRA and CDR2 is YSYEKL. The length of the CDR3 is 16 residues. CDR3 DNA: TGCGCCAGCAGCCAAGGGGTACGCGGGAGCACAGATACGCAGTATTTT. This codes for CASSQGVRGSTDTQYF.

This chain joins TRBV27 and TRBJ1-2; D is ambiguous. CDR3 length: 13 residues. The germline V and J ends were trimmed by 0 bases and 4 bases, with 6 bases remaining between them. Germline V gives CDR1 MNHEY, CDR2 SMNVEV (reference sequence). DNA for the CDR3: TGTGCCAGCAGTTTATCAGTTAGCTATGGCTACACCTTC. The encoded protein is CASSLSVSYGYTF.

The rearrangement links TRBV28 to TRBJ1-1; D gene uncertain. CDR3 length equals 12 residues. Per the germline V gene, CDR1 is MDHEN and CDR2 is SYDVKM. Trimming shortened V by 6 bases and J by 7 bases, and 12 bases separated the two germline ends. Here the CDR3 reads CASSLSGREAFF. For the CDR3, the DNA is TGTGCCAGCAGCCTTAGTGGCCGTGAAGCTTTCTTT.

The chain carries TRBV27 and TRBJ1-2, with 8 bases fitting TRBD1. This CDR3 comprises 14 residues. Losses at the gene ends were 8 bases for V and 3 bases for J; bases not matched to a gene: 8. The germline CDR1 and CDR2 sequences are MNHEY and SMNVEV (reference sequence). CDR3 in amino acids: CASGPDREDYGYTF. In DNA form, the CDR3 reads TGTGCCAGCGGCCCGGACAGGGAGGACTATGGCTACACCTTC.

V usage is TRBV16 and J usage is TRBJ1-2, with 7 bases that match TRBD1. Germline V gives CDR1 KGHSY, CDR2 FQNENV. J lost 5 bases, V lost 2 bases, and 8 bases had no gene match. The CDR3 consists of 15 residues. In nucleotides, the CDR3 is TGTGCCAGCAGCCAAACAGGGGATTTGTCGTATGGCTACACCTTC. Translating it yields CASSQTGDLSYGYTF.

The CDR3: CASSLATRHRGNYGYTF. DNA of the CDR3: TGTGCCAGCAGCTTAGCCACACGACACAGGGGAAACTATGGCTACACCTTC. The chain has TRBV7-8 and TRBJ1-2; 7 bases match TRBD1. The V segment lost 0 bases and the J segment 2 bases; nucleotides outside the gene matches: 9. CDR3 length: 17 residues. Looked up from germline, CDR1 is SGHVS and CDR2 is FQNEAQ.

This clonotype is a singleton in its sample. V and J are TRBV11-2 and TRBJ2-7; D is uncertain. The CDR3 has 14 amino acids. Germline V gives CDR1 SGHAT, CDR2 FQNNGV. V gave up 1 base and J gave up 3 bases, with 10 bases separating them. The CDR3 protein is CASSLVRHGYEQYF. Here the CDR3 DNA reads TGTGCCAGCAGCTTAGTTCGCCACGGCTACGAGCAGTACTTC.